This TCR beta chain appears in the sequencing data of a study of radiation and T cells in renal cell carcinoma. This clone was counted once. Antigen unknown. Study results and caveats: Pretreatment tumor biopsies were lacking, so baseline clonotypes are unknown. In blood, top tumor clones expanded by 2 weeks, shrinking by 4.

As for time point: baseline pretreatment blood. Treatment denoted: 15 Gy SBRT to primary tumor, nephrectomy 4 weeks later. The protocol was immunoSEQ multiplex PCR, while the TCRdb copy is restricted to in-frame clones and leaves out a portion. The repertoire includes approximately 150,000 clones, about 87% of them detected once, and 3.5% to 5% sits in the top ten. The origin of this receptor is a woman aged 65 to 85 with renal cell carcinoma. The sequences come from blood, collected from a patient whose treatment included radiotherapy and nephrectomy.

The CDR3 nucleotides read TGCGCCAGCAGTCTCGACAGGGGAGCACTCTATGGCTACACCTTC. Its protein is CASSLDRGALYGYTF. The chain has TRBV10-2 and TRBJ1-2; 8 positions agree with TRBD1. The germline gives CDR1 WSHSY, CDR2 SAAADI. CDR3 length: 15 residues. J lost 4 bases, V lost 5 bases, and 9 bases had no gene match.